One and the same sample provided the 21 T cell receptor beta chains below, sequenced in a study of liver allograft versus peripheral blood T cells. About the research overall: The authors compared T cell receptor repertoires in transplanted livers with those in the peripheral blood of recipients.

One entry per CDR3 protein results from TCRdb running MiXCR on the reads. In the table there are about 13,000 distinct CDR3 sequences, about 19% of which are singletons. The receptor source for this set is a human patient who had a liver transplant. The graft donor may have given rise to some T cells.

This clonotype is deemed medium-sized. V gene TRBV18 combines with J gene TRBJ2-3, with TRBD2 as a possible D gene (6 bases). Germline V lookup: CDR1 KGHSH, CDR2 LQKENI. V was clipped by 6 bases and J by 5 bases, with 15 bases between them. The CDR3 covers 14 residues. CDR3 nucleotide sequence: TGTGCCAGCTCTCTGCGCGGGGTCAAAGATACGCAGTATTTT. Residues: CASSLRGVKDTQYF.

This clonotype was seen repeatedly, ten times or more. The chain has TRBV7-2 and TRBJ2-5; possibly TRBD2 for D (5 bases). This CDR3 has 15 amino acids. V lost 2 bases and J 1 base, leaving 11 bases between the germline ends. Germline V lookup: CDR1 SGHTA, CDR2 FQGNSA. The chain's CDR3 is CASSLTRSLQETQYF. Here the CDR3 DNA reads TGTGCCAGCAGCTTAACTAGGAGCCTCCAAGAGACCCAGTACTTC.

This chain's CDR3 is CSGKGQGSGNTIYF. The CDR3 DNA is TGCAGCGGCAAGGGACAGGGCTCTGGAAACACCATATATTTT. This chain joins TRBV29-1 and TRBJ1-3; 9 bases line up with TRBD1. J was trimmed by 0 bases and V by 7 bases; bases with no gene match: 4. The CDR3 extends over 14 amino acids. CDR1 SQVTM and CDR2 ANQGSEA come from the germline V gene. Looking up the rest from reference TRBV29-1 and TRBJ1-3 gives the full variable domain: SAVISQKPSRDICQRGTSLTIQCQVDSQVTMMFWYRQQPGQSLTLIATANQGSEATYESGFVIDKFPISRPNLTFSTLTVSNMSPEDSSIYLCSGKGQGSGNTIYFGEGSWLTVV.

The chain's CDR3 is CATSREGVAANEQYF. The CDR3 region has the DNA TGTGCCACCAGCAGAGAGGGGGTTGCGGCGAACGAGCAGTACTTC. This chain links TRBV15 with TRBJ2-7, with D perhaps matching TRBD1 or TRBD2 (5 bases each). The CDR3 runs to 15 residues. The germline V gene has CDR1 LNHNV and CDR2 YYDKDF (reference sequence). Trimming removed 0 bases from V and 5 bases from J, with 14 bases in between.

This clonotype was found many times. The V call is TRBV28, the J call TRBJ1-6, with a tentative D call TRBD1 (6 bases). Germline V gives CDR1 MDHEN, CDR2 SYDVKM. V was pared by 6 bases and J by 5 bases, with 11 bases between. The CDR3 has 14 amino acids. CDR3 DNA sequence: TGTGCCAGCAGCCGGGACATCAATAATTCACCCCTCCACTTT. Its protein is CASSRDINNSPLHF.

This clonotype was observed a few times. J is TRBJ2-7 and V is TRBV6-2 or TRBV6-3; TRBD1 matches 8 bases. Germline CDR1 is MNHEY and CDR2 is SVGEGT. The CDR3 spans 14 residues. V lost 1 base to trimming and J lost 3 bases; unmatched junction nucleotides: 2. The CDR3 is CASSYFDRGYEQYF. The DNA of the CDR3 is TGTGCCAGCAGTTACTTCGACAGGGGCTACGAGCAGTACTTC.

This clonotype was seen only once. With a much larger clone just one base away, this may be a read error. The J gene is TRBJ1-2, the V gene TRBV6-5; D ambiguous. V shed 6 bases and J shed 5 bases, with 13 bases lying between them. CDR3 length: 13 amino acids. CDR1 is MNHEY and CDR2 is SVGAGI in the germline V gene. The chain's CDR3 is CASSPFPSYGYTF. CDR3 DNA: TGTGCCAGCAGCCCCTTCCCAAGTTATGGCTACACCTTC.

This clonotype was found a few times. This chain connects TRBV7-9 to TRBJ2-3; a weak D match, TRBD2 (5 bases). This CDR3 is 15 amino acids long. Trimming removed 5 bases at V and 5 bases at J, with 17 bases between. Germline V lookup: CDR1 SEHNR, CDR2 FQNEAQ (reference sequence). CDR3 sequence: CASSPQRASGDTQYF. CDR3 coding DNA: TGTGCCAGCAGCCCTCAGAGGGCCAGTGGAGATACGCAGTATTTT.

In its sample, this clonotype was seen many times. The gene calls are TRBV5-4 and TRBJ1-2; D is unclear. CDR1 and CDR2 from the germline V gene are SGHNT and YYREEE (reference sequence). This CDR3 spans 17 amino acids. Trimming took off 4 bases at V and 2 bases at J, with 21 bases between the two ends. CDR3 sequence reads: CASSAPADRYTNYGYTF. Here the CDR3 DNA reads TGTGCCAGCAGCGCTCCGGCAGACCGCTATACGAACTATGGCTACACCTTC.

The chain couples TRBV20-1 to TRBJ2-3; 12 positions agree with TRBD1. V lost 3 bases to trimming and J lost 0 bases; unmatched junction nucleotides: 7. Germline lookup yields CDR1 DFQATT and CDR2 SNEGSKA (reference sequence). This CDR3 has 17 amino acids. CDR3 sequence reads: CSASGRDRGRSTDTQYF. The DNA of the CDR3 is TGCAGTGCTAGTGGCCGGGACAGGGGGCGAAGCACAGATACGCAGTATTTT.

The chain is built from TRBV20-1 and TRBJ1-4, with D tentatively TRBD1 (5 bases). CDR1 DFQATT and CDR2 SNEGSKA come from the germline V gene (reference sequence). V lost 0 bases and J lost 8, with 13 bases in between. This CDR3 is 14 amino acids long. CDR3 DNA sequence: TGCAGTGCTAGAGACCGGGGCGCAAACGAAAAACTGTTTTTT. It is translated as CSARDRGANEKLFF.

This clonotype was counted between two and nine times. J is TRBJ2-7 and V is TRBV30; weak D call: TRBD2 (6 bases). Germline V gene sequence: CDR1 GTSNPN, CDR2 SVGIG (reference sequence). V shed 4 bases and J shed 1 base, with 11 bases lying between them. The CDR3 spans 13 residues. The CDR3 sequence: CAWTLGLSYEQYF. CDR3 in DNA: TGTGCCTGGACCCTGGGACTTTCCTACGAGCAGTACTTC.

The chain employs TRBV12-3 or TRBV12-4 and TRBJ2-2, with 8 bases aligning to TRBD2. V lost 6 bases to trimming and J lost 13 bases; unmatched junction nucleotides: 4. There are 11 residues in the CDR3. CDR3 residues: CASSRGGRLFF. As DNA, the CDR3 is TGTGCCAGCAGCCGCGGGGGGAGGCTGTTTTTT.

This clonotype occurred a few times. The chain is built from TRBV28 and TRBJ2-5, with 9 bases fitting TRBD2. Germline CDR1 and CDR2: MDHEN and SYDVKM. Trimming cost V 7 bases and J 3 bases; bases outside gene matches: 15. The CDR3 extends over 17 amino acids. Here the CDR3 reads CASTKFSGSPGKETQYF. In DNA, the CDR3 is TGTGCCAGCACCAAATTTAGCGGGAGCCCCGGGAAAGAGACCCAGTACTTC.

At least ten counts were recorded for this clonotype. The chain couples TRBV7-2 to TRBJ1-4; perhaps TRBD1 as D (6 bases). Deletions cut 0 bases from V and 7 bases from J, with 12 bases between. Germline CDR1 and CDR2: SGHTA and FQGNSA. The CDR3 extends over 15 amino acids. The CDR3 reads CASSLAKGGIEKLFF. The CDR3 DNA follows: TGTGCCAGCAGCTTAGCGAAAGGGGGGATTGAAAAACTGTTTTTT.

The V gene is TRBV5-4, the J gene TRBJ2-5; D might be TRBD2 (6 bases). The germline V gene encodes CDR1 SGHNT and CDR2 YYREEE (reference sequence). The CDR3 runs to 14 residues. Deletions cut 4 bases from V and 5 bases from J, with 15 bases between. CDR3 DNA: TGTGCCAGCAGCCCTAAAGGAGGGGCCGAGACCCAGTACTTC. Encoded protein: CASSPKGGAETQYF.

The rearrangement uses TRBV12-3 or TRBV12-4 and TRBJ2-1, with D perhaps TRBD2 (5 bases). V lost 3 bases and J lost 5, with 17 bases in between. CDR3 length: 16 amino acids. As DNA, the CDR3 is TGTGCCAGCAGTTTTTTCAATGCGGAGGTCAACAATGAGCAGTTCTTC. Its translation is CASSFFNAEVNNEQFF.

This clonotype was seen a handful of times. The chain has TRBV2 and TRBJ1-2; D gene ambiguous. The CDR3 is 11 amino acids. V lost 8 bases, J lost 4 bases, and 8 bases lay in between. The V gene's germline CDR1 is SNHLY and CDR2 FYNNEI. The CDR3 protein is CASQLLYGYTF. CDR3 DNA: TGTGCCAGCCAGCTACTCTATGGCTACACCTTC.

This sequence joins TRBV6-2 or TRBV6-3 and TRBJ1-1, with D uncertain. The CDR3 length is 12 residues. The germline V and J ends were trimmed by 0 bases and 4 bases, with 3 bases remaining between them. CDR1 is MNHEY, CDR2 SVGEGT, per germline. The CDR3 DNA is TGTGCCAGCAGTTACTCGTTCACTGAAGCTTTCTTT. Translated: CASSYSFTEAFF.

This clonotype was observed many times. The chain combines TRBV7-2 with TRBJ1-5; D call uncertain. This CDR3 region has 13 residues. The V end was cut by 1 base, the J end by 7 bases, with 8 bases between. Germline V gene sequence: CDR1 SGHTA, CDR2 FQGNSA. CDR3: CASSLVAEQPQHF. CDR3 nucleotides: TGTGCCAGCAGCTTAGTGGCGGAACAGCCCCAGCATTTT.

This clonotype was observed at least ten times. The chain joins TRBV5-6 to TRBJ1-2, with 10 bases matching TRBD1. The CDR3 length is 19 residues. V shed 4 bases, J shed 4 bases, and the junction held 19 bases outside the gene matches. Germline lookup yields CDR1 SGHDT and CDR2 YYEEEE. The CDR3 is CASSRLGGDRGRGLYGYTF. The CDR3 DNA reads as TGTGCCAGCAGCCGCTTGGGGGGCGACAGGGGGCGCGGACTCTATGGCTACACCTTC.